This entry describes one TCR beta chain. Its antigen is as yet unknown. The sample belongs to a study of OX40 agonist ivuxolimab in advanced cancers. Study details: Those treated in dose escalation had hepatocellular carcinoma, melanoma, renal cell cancer or head and neck cancer.

Here immunoSEQ multiplex PCR was the method, and the copy in TCRdb shows in-frame clones only, minus some. Of about 80,000 clones listed, over 85% are singletons. General observations from the study: The authors did not determine the antigen specificity of the expanded peripheral T cells. Part of the nonresponder group also had normalized T-cell clonal expansion that was low.

Deletions cut 7 bases from V and 4 bases from J, with 14 bases between. The CDR3 consists of 14 residues. Germline assignment: CDR1 MDHEN and CDR2 SYDVKM. The chain links TRBV28 to TRBJ1-5; D remains unclear. The source is an adult with an advanced solid tumor such as melanoma, head and neck, liver or kidney cancer. Sequenced material: CD4+ or CD8+ T cells sorted from blood, taken in a trial of the OX40 agonist ivuxolimab. Here the CDR3 DNA reads TGTGCCAGCAATATAAATTCGGAAAATCAGCCCCAGCATTTT. This translates into CASNINSENQPQHF.